The 15 T cell receptor beta chains below all came from one sample that was sequenced in a study of blood T cell repertoires in COVID-19. Assay: immunoSEQ multiplex PCR; the TCRdb copy retains only in-frame clones and omits some. The data show some 330,000 clones, 70% to 90% seen once. Sequences were obtained from PBMCs or T cells enriched from blood (not recorded which). Receptor source: a man aged 35 to 55 in a cohort exposed to, infected with or recovered from COVID-19 (not recorded which).

CDR3 nucleotide sequence: TGCAGCGCCAGGGGGCCCGGGGCCAACGTCCTGACTTTC. Translating it yields CSARGPGANVLTF. V gene TRBV29-1 combines with J gene TRBJ2-6, with 8 bases that match TRBD1. J gave up 4 bases and V 7 bases, and 3 bases lay outside the gene matches. This CDR3 is 13 amino acids long. Germline assignment: CDR1 SQVTM and CDR2 ANQGSEA.

V usage is TRBV9 and J usage is TRBJ2-1, with D hard to call. Germline V gene lookup returns CDR1 SGDLS and CDR2 YYNGEE. V lost 0 bases and J lost 0, with 10 bases in between. The CDR3 totals 16 residues. CDR3 region: CASSVGHTSSYNEQFF. CDR3 bases: TGTGCCAGCAGCGTAGGACACACGAGCTCCTACAATGAGCAGTTCTTC.

The chain recombines TRBV11-2 with TRBJ1-1; D remains ambiguous. The V end lost 5 bases, the J end lost 5 bases, and 9 bases lay between the germline ends. This CDR3 has 12 amino acids. Germline values: CDR1 SGHAT, CDR2 FQNNGV. Here the CDR3 reads CASSPGVTEAFF. DNA of the CDR3: TGTGCCAGCAGCCCCGGGGTAACTGAAGCTTTCTTT.

V gene TRBV10-1 combines with J gene TRBJ1-5; 7 nucleotides match TRBD1. The CDR3 is 18 amino acids. The V segment lost 1 base and the J segment 4 bases; nucleotides outside the gene matches: 13. Per the germline V gene, CDR1 is WNHNN and CDR2 is SYGVQD (reference sequence). The chain's CDR3 is CASSEFLDRSRGNQPQHF. CDR3 sequence (DNA): TGCGCCAGCAGTGAGTTCCTGGACAGGTCAAGGGGGAATCAGCCCCAGCATTTT.

The chain uses TRBV5-6 and TRBJ1-1; 8 bases line up with TRBD1. CDR3 length: 12 amino acids. Germline loops: CDR1 SGHDT, CDR2 YYEEEE. J gave up 6 bases and V 3 bases, and 1 base lay outside the gene matches. CDR3 sequence reads: CASSSQGAEAFF. In nucleotides, the CDR3 is TGTGCCAGCAGCTCACAGGGGGCTGAAGCTTTCTTT.

The V gene is TRBV7-8, the J gene TRBJ2-3; 8 bases are a match to TRBD2. Germline values: CDR1 SGHVS, CDR2 FQNEAQ. J was trimmed by 3 bases and V by 5 bases; bases with no gene match: 22. The CDR3 is 20 residues long. CDR3 sequence (DNA): TGTGCCAGCAGCCGATATCCTACAGGGATAGCGGGATCGAGGACAGATACGCAGTATTTT. Translating gives CASSRYPTGIAGSRTDTQYF.

This sequence joins TRBV6-1 and TRBJ1-2; 9 nucleotides match TRBD1. The CDR3 contains 16 residues. V shed 1 base, J shed 4 bases, and the junction held 7 bases outside the gene matches. Germline V CDR1 and CDR2: MNHNS, SASEGT. CDR3 protein: CASSEVLGQGLYGYTF. DNA for the CDR3: TGTGCCAGCAGTGAAGTCCTGGGACAGGGCCTCTATGGCTACACCTTC.

The chain links TRBV4-2 to TRBJ2-2; 9 bases agree with TRBD2. The J segment lost 4 bases and the V segment lost 3 bases, leaving 9 bases of the junction unmatched. The length of the CDR3 is 17 residues. The germline CDR1 and CDR2 sequences are LGHNA and YNFKEQ. The CDR3 protein is CASSHTISGSATGELFF. CDR3 nucleotide sequence: TGTGCCAGCAGCCATACTATTAGCGGGAGCGCCACCGGGGAGCTGTTTTTT.

The V gene is TRBV11-1, the J gene TRBJ2-5, with 8 positions matching TRBD2. This CDR3 spans 15 amino acids. Germline trimming cut 5 bases from V and 6 bases from J; bases unmatched to any gene: 11. Looked up from germline, CDR1 is SGHAT and CDR2 is FQDESV (reference sequence). The CDR3 spells CASSPAGGVGKTQYF. CDR3 DNA: TGTGCCAGCAGCCCGGCGGGAGGAGTCGGGAAGACCCAGTACTTC.

The V call is TRBV18, the J call TRBJ2-5; the match to TRBD1 covers 7 bases. V lost 6 bases and J lost 5; bases outside the gene matches: 12. Germline V gene data show CDR1 as KGHSH and CDR2 as LQKENI. The CDR3 is 15 residues long. The CDR3, as DNA: TGTGCCAGCTCCCGTGGGACAGACAAGCGGGAGACCCAGTACTTC. This sequence encodes CASSRGTDKRETQYF. Drawing the rest from reference TRBV18 and TRBJ2-5, the complete variable domain is NAGVMQNPRHLVRRRGQEARLRCSPMKGHSHVYWYRQLPEEGLKFMVYLQKENIIDESGMPKERFSAEFPKEGPSILRIQQVVRGDSAAYFCASSRGTDKRETQYFGPGTRLLVL.

V usage is TRBV3-1 (or the pseudogene TRBV3-2) and J usage is TRBJ2-5; a weak D match, TRBD1 (6 bases). Trimming stripped 1 base from V and 2 bases from J, with 14 bases between. The CDR3 spans 16 residues. CDR1 and CDR2 (germline): LGHDT, YNNKEL (reference sequence). The CDR3 DNA is TGTGCCAGCAGCCAAGGCTCAGGGGTGGGACAAGAGACCCAGTACTTC. Translation: CASSQGSGVGQETQYF.

This chain links TRBV5-6 with TRBJ1-2, with D unresolved. With 0 bases removed from V and 4 bases from J, the gap between germline ends came to 13 bases. Germline values: CDR1 SGHDT, CDR2 YYEEEE. The CDR3 is 15 residues long. In nucleotides, the CDR3 is TGTGCCAGCAGCTTGGCTCGGGGTCGTGGCTATGGCTACACCTTC. It translates to CASSLARGRGYGYTF. The variable domain in full, with the rest retrieved from reference TRBV5-6 and TRBJ1-2, is DAGVTQSPTHLIKTRGQQVTLRCSPKSGHDTVSWYQQALGQGPQFIFQYYEEEERQRGNFPDRFSGHQFPNYSSELNVNALLLGDSALYLCASSLARGRGYGYTFGSGTRLTVV.

This clone was observed a single time. Other DNA sequences in this specimen translate into the identical CDR3. The chain has TRBV3-1 (or the pseudogene TRBV3-2) and TRBJ1-1, with TRBD1 identical over 9 bases. V lost 4 bases, J lost 1 base, and 1 base stayed unmatched. CDR1 is LGHDT, CDR2 YNNKEL, per germline (reference sequence). CDR3 length: 14 residues. This CDR3 is CASSRDRANTEAFF. In DNA, the CDR3 is TGTGCCAGCAGCCGGGACAGGGCGAACACTGAAGCTTTCTTT.

This chain's CDR3 is CASSALQGNPGNTIYF. Here the CDR3 DNA reads TGTGCCAGCAGCGCCTTACAGGGGAATCCTGGAAACACCATATATTTT. The chain couples TRBV9 to TRBJ1-3, with 7 bases that match TRBD1. The ends lost 3 bases at V and 2 bases at J; junction bases unmatched: 8. Germline CDR1 is SGDLS and CDR2 is YYNGEE. The CDR3 runs to 16 residues.

J is TRBJ2-7 and V is TRBV19; 9 bases are a match to TRBD1. This CDR3 region has 13 residues. Germline V gives CDR1 LNHDA, CDR2 SQIVND (reference sequence). V trimming: 6 bases; J trimming: 7 bases; junction bases outside the gene matches: 7. DNA for the CDR3: TGTGCCAGTAGCTCACAGGGGGCGCGAGAGCAGTACTTC. Translating gives CASSSQGAREQYF.